This TCR beta chain was found in a study of blood T cell repertoires in COVID-19. Study at large: COVID-19 samples from acute and convalescent phases originated in the United States, Italy and Spain. Sources were T cells, B-cell-depleted T cells, or PBMCs; the material itself was cDNA or gDNA.

The CDR3 is 15 amino acids. Germline loops: CDR1 SGHAT, CDR2 FQNNGV. V lost 4 bases, J lost 3 bases, and 15 bases lay in between. This clone was seen a single time. Authors' processing steps: Estimation of nucleated cell counts was performed using reference gene primer amplification. Sequencing used immunoSEQ multiplex PCR; TCRdb keeps in-frame clones, though not all of them. V, J and clone size are those of that table, while D and trimming were read from the DNA. The repertoire has roughly 160,000 clones, 86% of them found once; the top ten carry 0.99%. The V and J genes are TRBV11-2 and TRBJ2-5, with TRBD2 as a possible D gene (6 bases). This TCR was sampled from a man aged 18 to 35 with acute or convalescent COVID-19. Material for sequencing was peripheral blood. CDR3 nucleotides: TGTGCCAGCAGCTACTTCCTCGGGGGAGAAGAGACCCAGTACTTC. Translated: CASSYFLGGEETQYF.